The 26 T cell receptor beta chains presented below share a single source sample, sequenced in a study of beta chain features in type 1 diabetes. As every portion of the isolated RNA was reverse transcribed, the sequencing read expressed TCRB transcripts. TCRdb's copy holds only in-frame clones and misses some; the assay was immunoSEQ multiplex PCR. The sample comprises 350,000 to 450,000 clones, approximately 14% of which are singletons, and roughly 0.035% rests with the top ten. Sequences were obtained from naive CD4+ T cells from blood. These receptors were collected from a man aged 30 to 45 in good health.

This chain joins TRBV15 and TRBJ2-2; 8 bases fit TRBD2. Germline V gene sequence: CDR1 LNHNV, CDR2 YYDKDF (reference sequence). Losses at the gene ends were 0 bases for V and 6 bases for J; bases not matched to a gene: 3. The CDR3 has 15 amino acids. The chain's CDR3 is CATSRDGRAAGELFF. In nucleotides, the CDR3 is TGTGCCACCAGCAGAGACGGGAGGGCCGCCGGGGAGCTGTTTTTT.

The rearrangement uses TRBV9 and TRBJ1-1; D uncertain. The CDR3 loop spans 12 amino acids. The germline V and J ends were trimmed by 7 bases and 2 bases, with 9 bases remaining between them. Looked up from germline, CDR1 is SGDLS and CDR2 is YYNGEE. The CDR3 loop is CASAGYNTEAFF. CDR3 nucleotides: TGTGCCAGCGCAGGTTATAACACTGAAGCTTTCTTT.

This clone was seen more than once but under ten times. This CDR3 is also generated by other DNA sequences in the sample. The V and J genes are TRBV9 and TRBJ1-5; maybe TRBD1 (6 bases). The ends were cut back, 4 bases at V and 4 bases at J, with 9 bases in the middle. The germline gives CDR1 SGDLS, CDR2 YYNGEE. CDR3 length equals 13 residues. The chain's CDR3 is CASSPTGNQPQHF. The CDR3 DNA is TGTGCCAGCAGCCCTACAGGGAATCAGCCCCAGCATTTT.

This clone was seen a few times. This rearrangement joins TRBV15 to TRBJ2-1; D possibly corresponds to TRBD1 (5 bases). Germline-derived CDR1 and CDR2 are LNHNV and YYDKDF (reference sequence). This CDR3 contains 14 residues. V was cut by 3 bases and J by 8 bases, with 14 bases left in between. The DNA for the CDR3 is TGTGCCACCAGCAGGGAAGGGGCGATACATGAGCAGTTCTTC. Its translation: CATSREGAIHEQFF.

This clone was detected many times. The V gene is TRBV7-9, the J gene TRBJ2-1, with 8 positions matching TRBD2. Germline CDR1 is SEHNR and CDR2 is FQNEAQ (reference sequence). CDR3 length equals 14 residues. V shed 3 bases, J shed 4 bases, and the junction held 2 bases outside the gene matches. The CDR3: CASSLSGSYNEQFF. CDR3 DNA sequence: TGTGCCAGCAGCTTGAGCGGGAGTTACAATGAGCAGTTCTTC. The variable domain in full, completed from reference TRBV7-9 and TRBJ2-1, reads DTGVSQNPRHKITKRGQNVTFRCDPISEHNRLYWYRQTLGQGPEFLTYFQNEAQLEKSRLLSDRFSAERPKGSFSTLEIQRTEQGDSAMYLCASSLSGSYNEQFFGPGTRLTVL.

V and J are TRBV7-9 and TRBJ2-7; D may be TRBD2 (6 bases). The CDR3 has 13 amino acids. Germline lookup yields CDR1 SEHNR and CDR2 FQNEAQ (reference sequence). Trimming cost V 1 base and J 5 bases, with 9 bases left between them. The CDR3 DNA reads as TGTGCCAGCAGCTTAGAGCGGGTCCACGAGCAGTACGTC. This codes for CASSLERVHEQYV.

In this sample, this clone turned up a few times. The chain couples TRBV25-1 to TRBJ2-1; 10 nucleotides align to TRBD2. CDR1 is MGHDK and CDR2 is SYGVNS in the germline V gene. The trim removed 8 bases at V and 9 bases at J, leaving 10 bases unmatched. The CDR3 is made up of 14 amino acids. The CDR3 is CASRTSGILSEQFF. DNA for the CDR3: TGTGCCAGCCGTACTAGCGGGATACTAAGTGAGCAGTTCTTC.

The CDR3 loop reads CASSQEVTSGNTEAFF. CDR3 coding DNA: TGTGCCAGCAGCCAAGAAGTGACTAGTGGGAACACTGAAGCTTTCTTT. The J gene is TRBJ1-1, the V gene TRBV14; D remains ambiguous. V lost 0 bases, J lost 1 base, and 12 bases lay in between. Looked up from germline, CDR1 is SGHDN and CDR2 is FVKESK. This CDR3 region has 16 residues.

A few counts support this clone. V usage is TRBV14 and J usage is TRBJ1-3; D uncertain. The CDR3 length is 14 residues. With 0 bases removed from V and 1 base from J, the gap between germline ends came to 4 bases. The germline V gene encodes CDR1 SGHDN and CDR2 FVKESK. The CDR3, as DNA: TGTGCCAGCAGCCAAGACACGTCTGGAAACACCATATATTTT. Protein: CASSQDTSGNTIYF.

In this sample, this clone turned up a few times. The V and J genes are TRBV5-6 and TRBJ2-1; D is uncertain. Germline V CDR1 and CDR2: SGHDT, YYEEEE. This CDR3 is built from 14 residues. V lost 2 bases and J 7 bases, leaving 13 bases between the germline ends. The CDR3 loop reads CASSFYTSGNEQFF. The CDR3 DNA sequence: TGTGCCAGCAGCTTTTATACTTCGGGTAATGAGCAGTTCTTC.

This rearrangement joins TRBV7-9 to TRBJ2-1, with unresolved D. V was clipped by 10 bases and J by 8 bases, with 12 bases between them. CDR1 and CDR2 from the germline V gene are SEHNR and FQNEAQ (reference sequence). The CDR3 totals 11 residues. Here the CDR3 DNA reads TGTGCCACCCCCCTAGGCGATGAGCAGTTCTTC. It translates to CATPLGDEQFF.

In this sample, this clone turned up a few times. The chain links TRBV5-1 to TRBJ1-1; D is unclear. This CDR3 contains 13 residues. The ends were cut back, 0 bases at V and 8 bases at J, with 11 bases in the middle. In germline, CDR1 is SGHRS, CDR2 YFSETQ. The chain's CDR3 is CASSLEQSREAFF. In DNA form, the CDR3 reads TGCGCCAGCAGCTTGGAACAGTCGAGAGAAGCTTTCTTT.

The V gene is TRBV18, the J gene TRBJ1-6, with D maybe TRBD1 (6 bases). V was shortened by 3 bases and J by 0 bases, with 12 bases between the two germline ends. This CDR3 region has 17 residues. CDR1 KGHSH and CDR2 LQKENI come from the germline V gene. The CDR3 protein is CASSPPDRSSYNSPLHF. CDR3 coding DNA: TGTGCCAGCTCACCCCCGGACAGAAGCTCCTATAATTCACCCCTCCACTTT. Based on the CDR3 plus reference TRBV18 and TRBJ1-6, the full variable domain is NAGVMQNPRHLVRRRGQEARLRCSPMKGHSHVYWYRQLPEEGLKFMVYLQKENIIDESGMPKERFSAEFPKEGPSILRIQQVVRGDSAAYFCASSPPDRSSYNSPLHFGNGTRLTVT.

This chain connects TRBV10-3 to TRBJ1-2; D unclear. Germline values: CDR1 ENHRY, CDR2 SYGVKD. Trimming took off 0 bases at V and 4 bases at J, with 9 bases between the two ends. The length of the CDR3 is 14 residues. The CDR3 sequence is CAISESKQSYGYTF. The CDR3 bases are TGTGCCATCAGTGAGTCGAAACAGTCCTATGGCTACACCTTC.

This clone was recorded a few times. The chain employs TRBV5-1 and TRBJ2-1; 11 nucleotides align to TRBD2. The germline CDR1 and CDR2 sequences are SGHRS and YFSETQ. Losses at the gene ends were 5 bases for V and 0 bases for J; bases not matched to a gene: 13. This CDR3 contains 19 residues. This chain's CDR3 is CASRYGTSGALSSYNEQFF. Here the CDR3 DNA reads TGCGCCAGCAGATATGGGACTAGCGGAGCCCTCAGCTCCTACAATGAGCAGTTCTTC.

This clone was seen only a few times. The J gene is TRBJ2-2, the V gene TRBV11-2; D not resolved. CDR1 and CDR2 (germline): SGHAT, FQNNGV. Trimming removed 5 bases at V and 7 bases at J, with 8 bases between. The CDR3 totals 12 residues. CDR3 amino acids: CASSPSFGELFF. CDR3 bases: TGTGCCAGCAGCCCCTCTTTCGGGGAGCTGTTTTTT.

This clone was observed a handful of times. This rearrangement joins TRBV12-5 to TRBJ2-1; no definite D call. Between the trimmed V and J ends, which lost 0 bases and 8 bases, there was a span of 14 bases. Germline CDR1 LGHNT, CDR2 FRNRAP. CDR3 length: 15 residues. The CDR3 spells CASGLVLSSLYEQFF. The CDR3 region has the DNA TGTGCTAGTGGTTTGGTACTCTCTAGTTTGTATGAGCAGTTCTTC.

A few counts support this clone. This chain joins TRBV20-1 and TRBJ1-2, with D uncertain. The V gene lost 3 bases and the J gene lost 4 bases, with 6 bases spanning the gap. CDR3 size: 11 residues. The V gene's germline CDR1 is DFQATT and CDR2 SNEGSKA (reference sequence). The chain's CDR3 is CSASGSYGYTF. The CDR3 region has the DNA TGCAGTGCTAGCGGGTCCTATGGCTACACCTTC.

V is TRBV29-1 and J is TRBJ1-1; possible D gene TRBD1, 5 bases. CDR3 size: 15 residues. Trimming cost V 5 bases and J 4 bases, with 20 bases left between them. Germline loops: CDR1 SQVTM, CDR2 ANQGSEA. CDR3 in DNA: TGCAGCGTTCGGGGACTCCCAACGGGTAGCACTGAAGCTTTCTTT. Protein sequence: CSVRGLPTGSTEAFF.

This clone was seen a handful of times. The chain has TRBV9 and TRBJ2-1; D remains unclear. Trimming left V 4 bases short and J 4 bases short, with 9 bases between. The CDR3 loop spans 13 amino acids. The germline CDR1 and CDR2 sequences are SGDLS and YYNGEE. The CDR3 here is CASSPSYYNEQFF. CDR3 nucleotide sequence: TGTGCCAGCAGCCCCAGTTATTACAATGAGCAGTTCTTC.

Remarks on this clone: It may be a read error: a sequence one base away is much more abundant. This specimen includes other DNA sequences encoding the same CDR3. V gene TRBV5-4 combines with J gene TRBJ2-3; no firm D call. V lost 3 bases to trimming and J lost 2 bases, with 4 bases between them. Per germline, CDR1 SGHNT and CDR2 YYREEE (reference sequence). This CDR3 region has 12 residues. Here the CDR3 DNA reads TGTGCCAGCAGCTCGTTCACAGATACGCAGTATTTT. Translated: CASSSFTDTQYF.

Only a few counts were recorded for this clone. The chain recombines TRBV10-3 with TRBJ1-1; 9 nucleotides line up with TRBD1. In germline, CDR1 is ENHRY, CDR2 SYGVKD. V lost 8 bases, J lost 3 bases, and 1 base stayed unmatched. The CDR3 has 12 residues. Here the CDR3 reads CAIRDRDTEAFF. CDR3 in DNA: TGTGCCATCCGGGACAGGGACACTGAAGCTTTCTTT.

The CDR3 is CASQARLSEAFF. The CDR3 coding sequence is TGTGCCAGCCAAGCTAGACTGAGTGAAGCTTTCTTT. V is TRBV5-4 and J is TRBJ1-1; D gene unclear. V lost 7 bases and J 7 bases, leaving 14 bases between the germline ends. The CDR3 totals 12 residues. Per germline, CDR1 SGHNT and CDR2 YYREEE (reference sequence).

V and J are TRBV29-1 and TRBJ1-1, with unresolved D. The CDR3 consists of 15 residues. V was cut by 6 bases and J by 4 bases, with 21 bases left in between. The germline V gene encodes CDR1 SQVTM and CDR2 ANQGSEA. CDR3 region: CSVDGRPPVITEAFF. DNA of the CDR3: TGCAGCGTCGACGGACGGCCGCCGGTTATCACTGAAGCTTTCTTT.

This rearrangement joins TRBV7-2 to TRBJ2-3; D might be TRBD1 (6 bases). Germline V gene sequence: CDR1 SGHTA, CDR2 FQGNSA. The CDR3 is 14 amino acids. With 3 bases removed from V and 4 bases from J, the gap between germline ends came to 11 bases. CDR3 DNA sequence: TGTGCCAGCAGCTTCACAGGGATCTCAGATACGCAGTATTTT. This encodes CASSFTGISDTQYF.

Details on this clone: Other DNA variants within this sample encode the same CDR3. This rearrangement joins TRBV9 to TRBJ2-3; no definite D call. This CDR3 contains 15 residues. Germline V lookup: CDR1 SGDLS, CDR2 YYNGEE. The germline V and J ends were trimmed by 0 bases and 0 bases, with 8 bases remaining between them. CDR3 protein: CASSVGSLSTDTQYF. CDR3 DNA: TGTGCCAGCAGCGTAGGTAGCCTAAGCACAGATACGCAGTATTTT.